These T cell receptor beta chains were read from a single sample in a study of shared clonotypes between healthy human individuals. Clones were read by immunoSEQ multiplex PCR, and TCRdb kept only the in-frame ones, dropping some. The sample consists of around 2.5 million clones, roughly 93% of them appearing once. The sequenced sample was naive CD4+ T cells from PBMCs. Source of these receptors: a young man in good health. Some clones in this sample may be carry-over from other donors' samples. Both conserved end residues are part of each CDR3. The D gene is left open where the match is weak. A row's size may be missing; if present it is once, few, many or a size class.

V	J	size	D	CDR3	DNA
TRBV5-4	TRBJ2-5	NA	NA	CASSSKGSSETQYF	TGTGCCAGCAGCAGTAAGGGCTCATCAGAGACCCAGTACTTC
TRBV28	TRBJ2-2	NA	NA	CASKVSGTKAGELFF	TGTGCCAGCAAAGTTTCCGGGACAAAAGCCGGGGAGCTGTTTTTT
TRBV11-2	TRBJ1-1	NA	NA	CASSLRMGTEAFF	TGTGCCAGCAGCCTCCGTATGGGAACTGAAGCTTTCTTT
TRBV11-2	TRBJ2-1	NA	TRBD2	CASSFYALAGENNEQFF	TGTGCCAGCAGCTTCTATGCCCTAGCGGGAGAAAACAATGAGCAGTTCTTC
TRBV6-6	TRBJ1-1	NA	TRBD1	CASSRDRGNTEAFF	TGTGCCAGCAGTCGGGACAGGGGGAACACTGAAGCTTTCTTT
TRBV28	TRBJ2-2	NA	NA	CASSLGGLNTGELFF	TGTGCCAGCAGTTTAGGCGGATTGAACACCGGGGAGCTGTTTTTT
TRBV19	TRBJ2-7	once	NA	CASSVGGTTNGYEQYF	TGTGCCAGTAGCGTAGGTGGGACCACAAACGGGTACGAGCAGTACTTC
TRBV30	TRBJ2-3	NA	NA	CAWSTTGLTDTQYF	TGTGCCTGGAGTACGACAGGACTCACAGATACGCAGTATTTT
TRBV20-1	TRBJ2-7	NA	NA	CSAASSYEQYF	TGCAGTGCCGCCAGCTCCTACGAGCAGTACTTC
TRBV2	TRBJ1-1	NA	TRBD1	CASSRSRTGWNGEAFF	TGTGCCAGCAGCCGGTCAAGGACAGGGTGGAACGGTGAAGCTTTCTTT
TRBV6-1	TRBJ2-3	NA	NA	CASTSLLDTDTQYF	TGTGCCAGCACTTCCCTGCTGGACACAGATACGCAGTATTTT
TRBV28	TRBJ1-2	NA	NA	CASSSTPGHSRITF	TGTGCCAGCAGTTCGACACCGGGTCATTCAAGGATCACCTTC
TRBV30	TRBJ2-7	few	TRBD2	CAWSAAGVSEQYF	TGTGCCTGGAGTGCGGCGGGAGTATCCGAGCAGTACTTC
TRBV18	TRBJ1-1	few	NA	CASSQQPGRHTEAFF	TGTGCCAGCTCACAACAACCAGGGAGACACACTGAAGCTTTCTTT
TRBV29-1	TRBJ2-1	NA	TRBD2	CSVTSGRRGRGSYNEQFF	TGCAGCGTTACGAGCGGCAGGCGCGGGAGAGGATCCTACAATGAGCAGTTCTTC
TRBV6-5	TRBJ2-3	NA	NA	CASKKRVFGTDTQYF	TGTGCCAGCAAAAAACGAGTGTTCGGCACAGATACGCAGTATTTT
TRBV7-2	TRBJ1-2	NA	NA	CASSLDRAYGYTF	TGTGCCAGCAGCTTAGACAGGGCGTATGGCTACACCTTC
TRBV19	TRBJ2-3	NA	TRBD1	CASSRPGTGNTDTQYF	TGTGCCAGTAGTAGACCCGGGACAGGGAACACAGATACGCAGTATTTT
TRBV5-1	TRBJ2-1	NA	TRBD2	CASSQEPSGTSNEQFF	TGCGCCAGCAGCCAGGAGCCTAGCGGGACATCCAATGAGCAGTTCTTC
TRBV5-1	TRBJ1-3	NA	NA	CASSLPNTGSGNTIYF	TGCGCCAGCAGCTTGCCCAATACAGGGTCAGGAAACACCATATATTTT
TRBV7-9	TRBJ2-3	NA	TRBD2	CASSLTSVTDTQYF	TGTGCCAGCAGCTTGACTAGCGTTACAGATACGCAGTATTTT
TRBV5-6	TRBJ1-5	NA	NA	CASSTRAGRRDQPQHF	TGTGCCAGCAGCACCCGGGCAGGGAGGAGGGATCAGCCCCAGCATTTT
TRBV11-2	TRBJ1-1	NA	NA	CASSLLPPGDTEAFF	TGTGCCAGCAGCTTACTCCCCCCGGGCGACACTGAAGCTTTCTTT
TRBV28	TRBJ1-4	NA	NA	CASTGTNEKLFF	TGTGCCAGCACGGGGACTAATGAAAAACTGTTTTTT
TRBV7-9	TRBJ2-3	NA	TRBD2	CASSSVLAGARDTQYF	TGTGCCAGCAGCTCGGTACTAGCGGGAGCAAGAGATACGCAGTATTTT
TRBV7-3	TRBJ2-1	NA	NA	CASSFSGTNSINEQFF	TGTGCCAGCAGCTTTTCCGGGACAAACTCGATCAATGAGCAGTTCTTC
TRBV11-3	TRBJ2-5	NA	TRBD2	CASSLRTSGQETQYF	TGTGCCAGCAGCTTACGGACTAGCGGACAAGAGACCCAGTACTTC
TRBV9	TRBJ2-5	once	NA	CASSVGQAQETQYF	TGTGCCAGCAGCGTAGGCCAGGCCCAAGAGACCCAGTACTTC
TRBV25-1	TRBJ2-3	NA	NA	CASSEGGAGSDTQYF	TGTGCCAGCAGTGAAGGCGGGGCGGGTTCAGATACGCAGTATTTT
TRBV6-1	TRBJ2-1	NA	NA	CASSENWAYNEQFF	TGTGCCAGCAGCGAGAACTGGGCCTACAATGAGCAGTTCTTC